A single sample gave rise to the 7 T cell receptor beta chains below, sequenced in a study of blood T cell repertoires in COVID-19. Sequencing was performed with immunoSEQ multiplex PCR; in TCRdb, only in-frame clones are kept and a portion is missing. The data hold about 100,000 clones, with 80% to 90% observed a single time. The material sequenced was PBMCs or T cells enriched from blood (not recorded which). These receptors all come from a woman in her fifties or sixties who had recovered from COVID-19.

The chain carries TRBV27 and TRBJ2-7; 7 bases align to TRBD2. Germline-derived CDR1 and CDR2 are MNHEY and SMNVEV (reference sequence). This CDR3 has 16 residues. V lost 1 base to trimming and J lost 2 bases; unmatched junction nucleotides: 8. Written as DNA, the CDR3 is TGTGCCAGCAGTTTATACTCTAGCGGCAATCCCTACGAGCAGTACTTC. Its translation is CASSLYSSGNPYEQYF.

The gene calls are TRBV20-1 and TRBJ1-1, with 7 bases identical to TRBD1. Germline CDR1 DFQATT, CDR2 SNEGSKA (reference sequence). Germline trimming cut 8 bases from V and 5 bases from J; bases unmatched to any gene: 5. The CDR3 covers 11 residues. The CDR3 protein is CSQGGRTEAFF. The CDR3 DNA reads TGCAGTCAAGGGGGCAGGACTGAAGCTTTCTTT.

The CDR3 region has the DNA TGTGCCAGCAGTGAAGGTGGACAGGCCAATCAGCCCCAGCATTTT. Its protein product is CASSEGGQANQPQHF. The gene calls are TRBV2 and TRBJ1-5; 7 bases map to TRBD1. The V gene end was trimmed by 1 base and the J gene end by 3 bases; junction bases not matched to a gene: 3. There are 15 residues in the CDR3. In germline, CDR1 is SNHLY, CDR2 FYNNEI.

CDR3 bases: TGCGCCAGCAGCGTGAGCCTGACAGGGGGGGTCGGCGAGCAGTACTTC. It yields the protein CASSVSLTGGVGEQYF. The V gene is TRBV5-1, the J gene TRBJ2-7; TRBD1 matches 9 bases. V dropped 4 bases and J dropped 6; count of bases not matched to a gene: 14. The germline CDR1 and CDR2 sequences are SGHRS and YFSETQ. The CDR3 has 16 amino acids.

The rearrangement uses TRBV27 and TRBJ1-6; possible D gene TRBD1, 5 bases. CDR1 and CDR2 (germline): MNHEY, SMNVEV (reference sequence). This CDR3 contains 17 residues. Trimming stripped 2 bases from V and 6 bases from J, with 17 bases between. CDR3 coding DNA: TGTGCCAGCAGTTTAACTCCTTTGCAGGGTAGTAATTCACCCCTCCACTTT. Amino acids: CASSLTPLQGSNSPLHF.

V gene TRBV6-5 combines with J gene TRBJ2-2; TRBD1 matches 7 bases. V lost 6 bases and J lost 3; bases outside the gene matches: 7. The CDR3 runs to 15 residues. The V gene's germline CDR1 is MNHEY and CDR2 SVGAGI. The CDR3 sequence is CASRHWDSDTGELFF. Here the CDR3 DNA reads TGTGCCAGCAGACATTGGGACAGCGACACCGGGGAGCTGTTTTTT.

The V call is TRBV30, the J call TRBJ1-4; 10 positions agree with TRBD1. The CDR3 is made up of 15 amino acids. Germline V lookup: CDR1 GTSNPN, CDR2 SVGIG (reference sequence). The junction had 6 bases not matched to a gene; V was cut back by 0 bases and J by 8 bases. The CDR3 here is CAWSVTGTGDEKLFF. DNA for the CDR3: TGTGCCTGGAGTGTGACCGGGACAGGGGACGAAAAACTGTTTTTT.